This T cell receptor (beta chain) was found in a study of Ad26.COV2.S vaccination and SARS-CoV-2 variants. The CDR3 spans 14 residues. Germline-derived CDR1 and CDR2 are SGHNT and YYREEE (reference sequence). V lost 1 base and J 3 bases, leaving 5 bases between the germline ends. Clones were read by immunoSEQ multiplex PCR, and TCRdb kept only the in-frame ones, dropping some. The sample comprises about 350,000 clones, roughly nine tenths of which are singletons, and about 3.9% rests with the top ten. This clone was seen more than once but under ten times. The sequence derives from a human donor who had recovered from COVID-19. The chain links TRBV5-4 to TRBJ1-6; D is undetermined. The source was peripheral blood, collected after recovery from COVID-19. CDR3 sequence: CASSLRVYNSPLHF. The CDR3 DNA reads TGTGCCAGCAGCTTGAGGGTCTATAATTCACCCCTCCACTTT.